This T cell receptor beta chain was sequenced for a study of post-analysis software for immune sequencing data. Looking at the study overall: The disease courses spanned relapsing-remitting, secondary progressive and progressive-relapsing forms of multiple sclerosis. Overall study findings and caveats: TRBV5-6, TRBV5-1 and TRBV20-1 belonged to a set of a few TRBV segments that were more frequent in patients than controls. Normalized Chao1 diversity was significantly lower in multiple sclerosis patients than in controls. Batch-mates among the samples co-clustered strongly by F measure.

Unique-molecular-identifier-tagged TCR beta cDNA libraries were used. With roughly 0.9 to 11 million T cells as the source, 400,000 to 550,000 cDNA molecules resulted. TCRdb called the PCR reads again in MiXCR, with one record for every CDR3 protein. In the table there are around 710,000 distinct CDR3 sequences, about 45% of which are singletons. With 2 bases clipped from V and 9 bases from J, the junction kept 5 bases outside the gene matches. CDR1 and CDR2 (germline): DFQATT, SNEGSKA (reference sequence). The CDR3 has 13 amino acids. This clonotype was detected only a few times. The target antigen is unknown.

V gene TRBV20-1 combines with J gene TRBJ2-1; 9 bases are a match to TRBD2. The sample comprised blood. The sequence derives from a girl aged 10 to 17 with multiple sclerosis. The CDR3: CSARSLAGREQFF. DNA for the CDR3: TGCAGTGCTAGAAGTCTAGCGGGACGTGAGCAGTTCTTC.